This TCR beta chain was documented in a study of CD8+CD57+ T cells in acquired aplastic anemia. The CDR3 contains 14 residues. CDR1 is MNHEY, CDR2 SVGAGI, per germline. Trimming removed 4 bases at V and 2 bases at J, with 12 bases between. Only patients with CD8+CD57+ cell expansion on flow cytometry were chosen for sequencing. This clonotype occurred once. Researchers used genomic DNA as the template to profile TCR beta VDJ and CDR3. TCRdb re-derived calls from the reads in MiXCR, one entry per CDR3 protein. In the table there are about 260,000 distinct CDR3 sequences, 82% of which are singletons. The receptor was isolated from a human donor with aplastic anemia. Sequenced: sorted CD4+, CD8+, or CD8+CD57+ T cells (not recorded which) from PBMCs. The chain carries TRBV6-5 and TRBJ2-7, with D possibly matching TRBD2 (5 bases). This chain's CDR3 is CASSLARQAYEQYF. The CDR3 coding sequence is TGTGCCAGCAGTTTAGCGCGTCAGGCCTACGAGCAGTACTTC.